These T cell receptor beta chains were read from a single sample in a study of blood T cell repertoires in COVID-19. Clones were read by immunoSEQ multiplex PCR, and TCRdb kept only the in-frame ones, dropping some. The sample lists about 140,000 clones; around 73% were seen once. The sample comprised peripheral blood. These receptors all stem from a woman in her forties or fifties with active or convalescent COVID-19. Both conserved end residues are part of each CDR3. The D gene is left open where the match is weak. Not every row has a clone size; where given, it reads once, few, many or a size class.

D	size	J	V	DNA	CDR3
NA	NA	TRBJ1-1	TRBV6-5	TGTGCCAGCAGCCCGACAGACGACACTGAAGCTTTCTTT	CASSPTDDTEAFF
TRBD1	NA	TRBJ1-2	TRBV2	TGTGCCAGCAGTCCCCGTCGGACAGGGGGAGTAAGGGATGGCTACACCTTC	CASSPRRTGGVRDGYTF
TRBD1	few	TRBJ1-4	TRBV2	TGTGCCAGCAGTGTGGACAGGGCCCCTAATGAAAAACTGTTTTTT	CASSVDRAPNEKLFF
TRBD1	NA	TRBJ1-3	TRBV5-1	TGCGCCAGCAGCTTTTGGGGGACAGGTCGCTCTGGAAACACCATATATTTT	CASSFWGTGRSGNTIYF
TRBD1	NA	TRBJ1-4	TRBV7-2	TGTGCCAGCAGCGTGGACAGGGGTAATGAAAAACTGTTTTTT	CASSVDRGNEKLFF
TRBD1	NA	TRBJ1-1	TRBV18	TGTGCCAGCTCACCACGGGACAGAAACACTGAAGCTTTCTTT	CASSPRDRNTEAFF
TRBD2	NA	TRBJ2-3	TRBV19	TGTGCCAGTAGTGGCCGGGACTACCTCCCAGATACGCAGTATTTT	CASSGRDYLPDTQYF
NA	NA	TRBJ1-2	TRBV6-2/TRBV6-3	TGTGCCAGCAGTATGACAGGTTGGGGCTACACCTTC	CASSMTGWGYTF
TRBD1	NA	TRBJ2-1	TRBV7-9	TGTGCCAGCAGCTCCCGACAGGGTACGGATGAGCAGTTCTTC	CASSSRQGTDEQFF
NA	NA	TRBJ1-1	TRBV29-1	TGCAGCGTATTACTCAAGTCTAACACTGAAGCTTTCTTT	CSVLLKSNTEAFF
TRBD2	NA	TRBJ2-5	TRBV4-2	TGTGCCAGCAGCCAGTCACTAGCGGGAGAGACCCAGTACTTC	CASSQSLAGETQYF
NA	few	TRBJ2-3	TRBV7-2	TGTGCCAGCAGCTTAACAGTCAAGGATACGCAGTATTTT	CASSLTVKDTQYF
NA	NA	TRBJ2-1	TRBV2	TGTGCCAGCAGTGAAAGGGGGGGTGTGGTTGAGCAGTTCTTC	CASSERGGVVEQFF
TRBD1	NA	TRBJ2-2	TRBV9	TGTGCCAGCAGCGGCCGGGACAGGGTGACCGGGGAGCTGTTTTTT	CASSGRDRVTGELFF
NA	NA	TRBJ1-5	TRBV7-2	TGTGCCAGCAGCGCGGGAACTACTCGGCCCCAGCATTTT	CASSAGTTRPQHF
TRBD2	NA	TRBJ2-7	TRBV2	TGTGCCAGCAGACCGACTAGCGGCACCTACGAGCAGTACTTC	CASRPTSGTYEQYF
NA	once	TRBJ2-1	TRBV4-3	TGCGCCAGCAGCCAAGGCCGGGGGCGGGGGAATGAGCAGTTCTTC	CASSQGRGRGNEQFF
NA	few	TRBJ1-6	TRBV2	TGTGCCAGCAGAGCGGGCCTGGCAAATTCACCCCTCCACTTT	CASRAGLANSPLHF
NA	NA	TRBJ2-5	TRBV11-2	TGTGCCAGCAGCTTAGGTTTAGGTCTAGCTGGAGGGGCAGAGACCCAGTACTTC	CASSLGLGLAGGAETQYF
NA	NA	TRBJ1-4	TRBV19	TGTGCCAGTAGTATGACCGGGTCCTATAATGAAAAACTGTTTTTT	CASSMTGSYNEKLFF
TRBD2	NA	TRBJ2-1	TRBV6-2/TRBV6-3	TGTGCCAGCAGTCGACTAGCGGGAGGGCCCAATGAGCAGTTCTTC	CASSRLAGGPNEQFF
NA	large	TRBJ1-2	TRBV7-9	TGTGCCAGCAGCTTTGGGGAAAGCGGCGGCTACACCTTC	CASSFGESGGYTF
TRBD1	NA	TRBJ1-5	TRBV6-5	TGTGCCAGCAGCCCGGGACAGAATAGCAATCAGCCCCAGCATTTT	CASSPGQNSNQPQHF
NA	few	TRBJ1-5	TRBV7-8	TGTGCCAGCAGCTTACAGGACAAGAATCAGCCCCAGCATTTT	CASSLQDKNQPQHF
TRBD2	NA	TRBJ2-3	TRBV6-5	TGTGCCAGCAGTTTGGGGGGACTAGCGGGAGGGGATACGCAGTATTTT	CASSLGGLAGGDTQYF
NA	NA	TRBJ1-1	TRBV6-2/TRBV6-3	TGTGCCAGCAGTTATGCGGGGACTCCTGAAGCTTTCTTT	CASSYAGTPEAFF
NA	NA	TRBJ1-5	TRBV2	TGTGCCAGCAGGGGTGGAGGGTTCCTCAGCAATCAGCCCCAGCATTTT	CASRGGGFLSNQPQHF
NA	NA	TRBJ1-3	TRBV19	TGTGCCAGTACTACCCAGGTTCACTCTGGAAACACCATATATTTT	CASTTQVHSGNTIYF
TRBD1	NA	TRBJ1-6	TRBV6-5	TGTGCCAGCAGCCGGACAGGGTTAAATTCACCCCTCCACTTT	CASSRTGLNSPLHF
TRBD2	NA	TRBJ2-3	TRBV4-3	TGCGCCAGCAGCCAAGACTTGACGCGGGGGGGTCCTAGCACAGATACGCAGTATTTT	CASSQDLTRGGPSTDTQYF
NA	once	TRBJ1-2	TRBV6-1	TGTGCCAGCAGTGAAGGACAGAACTATGGCTACACCTTC	CASSEGQNYGYTF
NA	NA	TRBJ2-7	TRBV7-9	TGTGCCAGCAGCCCAAACCCCTGGCAGGGGTACTTC	CASSPNPWQGYF
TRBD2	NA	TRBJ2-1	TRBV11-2	TGTGCCAGCAGCTTACCCGTAGCGGGCAATGAGCAGTTCTTC	CASSLPVAGNEQFF
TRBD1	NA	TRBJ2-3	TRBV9	TGTGCCAGCAGCCAACAGGGGGCTGGCACAGATACGCAGTATTTT	CASSQQGAGTDTQYF
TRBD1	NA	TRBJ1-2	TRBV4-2	TGTGCCAGCAGCTCCCGACAGGGACCAGGCTACACCTTC	CASSSRQGPGYTF
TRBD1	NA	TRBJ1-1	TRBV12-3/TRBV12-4	TGTGCCTCGGGGACAGGGGGTGGCACTGAAGCTTTCTTT	CASGTGGGTEAFF
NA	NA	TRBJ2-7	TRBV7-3	TGTGCCAGCAGCCTGGGCCAGGGTCACGAGCAGTACTTC	CASSLGQGHEQYF
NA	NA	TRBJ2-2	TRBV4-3	TGCGCCAGCAGTCCTGGAGCCGCGAACACCGGGGAGCTGTTTTTT	CASSPGAANTGELFF
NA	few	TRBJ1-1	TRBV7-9	TGTGCCAGCAGCTCACAGGGTCGGGCGACTGAAGCTTTCTTT	CASSSQGRATEAFF
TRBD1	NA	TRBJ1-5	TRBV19	TGTGCCAGTTGGGACAGAATTAGCAATCAGCCCCAGCATTTT	CASWDRISNQPQHF
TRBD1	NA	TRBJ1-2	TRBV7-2	TGTGCCAGCAGCCTAGGGACAGGGGTAGGCTACACCTTC	CASSLGTGVGYTF